This T cell receptor (beta chain) was profiled in a study of a mutant IDH1 vaccine in newly diagnosed glioma. Study in general: Radiotherapy alone preceded vaccination by 4-6 weeks; alternatively, vaccination started with temozolomide cycles. A roughly 62% male, about 38% female split and a mean age of approximately 40 years characterized treated patients. The therapy given earlier, which was standard therapy, consisted of radiotherapy, temozolomide, or both, and most of the patients received both.

General study results and limits: Pseudoprogression appeared independent of alterations in top peripheral clonotypes.

V lost 6 bases and J 3 bases, leaving 12 bases between the germline ends. CDR1 is MNHNY, CDR2 SVGAGI, per germline (reference sequence). This CDR3 spans 14 amino acids. This clone came up once. No antigen is known for it. Time point: week 5, during vaccination. What each vaccine dose contained was 300 ug of mutant IDH1 20-mer peptide, accompanied by topical imiquimod. The assay was immunoSEQ multiplex PCR, and TCRdb's table has in-frame clones only and misses some. The sample shows more than 10,000 clones, around 87% of them seen only once. The sequence came from a woman aged 40 to 50 with glioma. Some clones in this sample may be carry-over from other donors' samples. The V call is TRBV6-6, the J call TRBJ1-5; D not resolved. Sequencing was performed on PBMCs, taken from a glioma patient whose treatment included an IDH1 peptide vaccine. The CDR3 nucleotides read TGTGCCAGCAGCGAGGACGAAACCAATCAGCCCCAGCATTTT. As protein: CASSEDETNQPQHF.